This T cell receptor (beta chain) is from a study of T cells in Graves' hyperthyroidism and ophthalmopathy (dated by TCRdb to between 2018 and 2021). Some background on the complete study: Peripheral blood was sampled at the time of initial diagnosis, prior to any treatment. A discovery cohort of about a hundred patients, fewer than 50 with Graves' ophthalmopathy and 57 with stable Graves' hyperthyroidism, was used to find distinguishing TCR V-J signatures. An independent validation cohort of around 20 hyperthyroidism patients and 15 or so patients who later progressed to ophthalmopathy tested prospective prediction of ophthalmopathy. For training and testing, the 100 or so patients in the discovery cohort were randomly divided in a 7:3 ratio. In roughly six Graves' hyperthyroidism patients, the study also compared T-cell repertoires from thyroid tissue with T-cell repertoires from blood. After blood sampling, hyperthyroidism patients were treated with methimazole at a starting dose of 30 mg daily, and ophthalmopathy patients were treated with high-dose intravenous methylprednisolone. TCR Vbeta CDR3 sequencing of fewer than 150 peripheral blood samples (under 45 ophthalmopathy, over 70 hyperthyroidism and some 17 progressor patients) is reported in the paper.

CDR1 MDHEN and CDR2 SYDVKM are derived from the germline V gene. Unmatched junction bases come to 13, with V trimmed by 10 bases and J by 5 bases. The CDR3 measures 14 amino acids from cysteine to phenylalanine. Only the CDR3 region is kept as DNA, spanning 42 bases read in frame from base 1. Ophthalmopathy patients had moderately to severely active disease, Clinical Activity Score of at least 3, NOSPECS grade of at least 4, and duration under 3 months. Exclusion was applied to patients with uncontrolled infections, other autoimmune diseases, pregnancy or lactation. Clinical symptoms, serum thyroxine and TRAb, thyroid ultrasound, and orbital computed tomography formed the basis for the diagnoses. Ficoll-Paque density gradient centrifugation was used to isolate PBMCs from 9.5 to 10 ml of fresh peripheral blood. Total RNA was extracted using Trizol reagent, and RNA quality was assessed on an Agilent 2100 Bioanalyzer.

The investigation overall reported the following: Most expanded thyroid clonotypes (frequency above 0.001) were also detected in blood, a finding suggesting that blood repertoires may reflect thyroid immune responses. Sample size was not statistically predetermined, and blinding of investigators to group allocation was not performed. A model built on a 13 V-J signature distinguished ophthalmopathy from stable hyperthyroidism, reaching around 88% sensitivity and about 81% specificity in cross-validation and 80%/75% in testing. In validation, progression to ophthalmopathy was predicted by the model with approximately 67% sensitivity and about 72% specificity, a median of about 6 months before onset.

Comment on this clonotype: What this receptor recognizes is not known. One base away there is no much larger clone; base qualities are not given.

Amplification of TCR beta CDR3 regions was carried out from RNA transcripts. For the first round of RT-PCR on the TCR CDR3, the HTBI primer set was used together with the Qiagen OneStep RT-PCR kit. A second multiplex PCR round built the libraries, followed by size selection and purification. The libraries were sequenced on an Illumina HiSeq2000 using paired-end 100 bp reads. The paper's processing steps were these. SOAPnuke was used to process the raw data, removing reads that contained adapters or uncalled bases, had a mean Phred below 15, or lacked an exact match to the constant primer or identifier. High-quality paired reads were merged with COPE v1.2.5, and unique nucleotide sequences were defined as clonotypes. Clonotypes were aligned to IMGT TRBV, TRBD and TRBJ reference segments using MiTCR v1.1. The analysis was restricted to V-J combinations with a frequency above 0.0001, which together covered around 99% of the repertoires. The TCS score was defined as F50 (clonal expansion) divided by E x V (chaos), with BLOSUM62-based TCRdist calculated between CDR3 peptides within each V-J. Welch's t-statistics and random forest reduced 500 to 650 V-J features to about 12, which were used in a naive Bayes classifier (R e1071). TCRdb passed the public sequencing reads through fastp at Q25 and MiXCR, retaining productive beta sequences. Records with the same CDR3 protein are collapsed into one entry carrying the most frequent genes and DNA. The V and J calls follow TCRdb's processing rather than the paper's. The sample table shows roughly 500,000 distinct CDR3 sequences, and less than 25% are seen once. Under 55% of the sample comes from the top ten.

The receptor was isolated from a woman in her 70s with Graves' ophthalmopathy. The chain was built from TRBV28 and TRBJ2-7; 8 of the junction bases match TRBD1. Sequencing used blood. The CDR3 corresponds to CATRSRDRLHEQYF. The nucleotide sequence reads as follows: TGTGCCACCCGAAGTAGGGACAGGCTCCACGAGCAGTACTTC.